This TCR beta chain was recovered during a study of CD8 T cells in Susac syndrome. CD8+ and CD4+ T cells taken from blood had their TCR beta sequenced. Healthy donors constituted the control group, matched for age and sex. Germline V gives CDR1 LNHDA, CDR2 SQIVND (reference sequence). J gave up 1 base and V 10 bases, and 10 bases lay outside the gene matches. The CDR3 sequence is 14 residues long. As for this clonotype: As yet, its antigen is unknown.

After extraction with the RNeasy kit, roughly 0.5 to 1 ug of the RNA was reverse transcribed using random hexamers. By means of immunoSEQ multiplex PCR, TCR beta CDR3 spanning 54 Vbeta and 13 Jbeta underwent amplification. TCRdb independently ran MiXCR on the immunoSEQ multiplex PCR reads; one entry per CDR3 protein. The table lists approximately 110,000 distinct CDR3 sequences, around 94% of them singletons. Whole-study findings and limits: The study recognized that the number of individuals in its TCR sequencing and HLA analysis was relatively small.

This receptor was identified in a human donor in good health. Specimen: CD4+ T cells from PBMCs. This chain uses TRBV19 with TRBJ2-7; 7 positions match TRBD1. The CDR3 sequence: CATTDRSSSYEQYF. CDR3 DNA: TGTGCCACCACGGACAGGTCCTCTTCCTACGAGCAGTACTTC.